The 2 T cell receptor beta chains in this list originate from one sample, sequenced in a study of blood T cell repertoires in COVID-19. Measured with immunoSEQ multiplex PCR; TCRdb has only the in-frame clones, and not every one. This sample has over 150,000 clones, with around 81% found just once. The sequenced sample consisted of peripheral blood. The source of these receptors is a woman of 80 years or more with COVID-19, enrolled during active disease.

This clone was found a few times. The V call is TRBV5-1, the J call TRBJ1-2, with 7 bases fitting TRBD1. V lost 7 bases to trimming and J lost 4 bases; unmatched junction nucleotides: 10. Germline CDR1 SGHRS, CDR2 YFSETQ. CDR3 length: 14 amino acids. For the CDR3, the DNA is TGCGCCAGCGCCCCGACAGGGATAGGCTATGGCTACACCTTC. This gives the protein CASAPTGIGYGYTF.

The V gene is TRBV5-6, the J gene TRBJ2-7, with D hard to call. Trimming removed 4 bases at V and 3 bases at J, with 14 bases between. This CDR3 comprises 14 residues. The germline CDR1 and CDR2 sequences are SGHDT and YYEEEE. The CDR3 here is CASSLRYNDYEQYF. The DNA for the CDR3 is TGTGCCAGCAGCCTACGTTATAACGACTACGAGCAGTACTTC.